This T cell receptor (beta chain) was observed in a study of identical twins. TCRdb reprocessed the 5' RACE reads via MiXCR and lists one record per CDR3 protein. The repertoire holds hundreds of thousands of distinct CDR3 sequences, with 7% to 7.5% as singletons. Study-wide findings and caveats: Model-predicted out-of-frame TCR alpha sharing fell below observed values in monozygotic twins.

This clonotype was detected many times. Its antigen is still unknown. The CDR3 contains 13 residues. V lost 2 bases to trimming and J lost 13 bases, with 12 bases between them. Separately, the same data were catalogued under a study of yellow fever vaccine responses in identical twins.

The chain recombines TRBV12-3 or TRBV12-4 with TRBJ1-6; possible D gene TRBD1, 6 bases. Specimen: PBMCs. This clonotype originated in a woman under 30 in good health. The CDR3 DNA follows: TGTGCCAGCAGTTTAAGGGCCCAGGGGCCCCTCCACTTT. Protein product: CASSLRAQGPLHF.